The rows below give T cell receptor beta chains drawn from one sample of a study of T cell repertoires and HLA-DP antigens. These receptors have no identified antigens. Repertoires were generated with immunoSEQ multiplex PCR, while TCRdb's copy carries only in-frame clones and drops some. The sample lists about 110,000 clones; 80% to 95% were seen once. Sequencing was performed on CD4+ T cells from PBMCs. The receptors were gathered from a young woman in good health and CMV-seronegative. Both conserved end residues are part of each CDR3. D genes are given only for firm matches. Some rows mark clone size as missing; the rest say once, few, many or name a class of expanded clone.

J gene: TRBJ2-3; clone size: -; D gene: -; V gene: TRBV11-3; CDR3 DNA: TGTGCCAGCAGCCCAGGCTATTCGGAGGTCCCGGCCACCGATACGCAGTATTTT; CDR3 protein: CASSPGYSEVPATDTQYF
J gene: TRBJ1-3; clone size: -; D gene: -; V gene: TRBV28; CDR3 DNA: TGTGCCAGCAGTCCGCCGGGTGGACCTGGAAACACCATATATTTT; CDR3 protein: CASSPPGGPGNTIYF
J gene: TRBJ2-5; clone size: -; D gene: -; V gene: TRBV5-1; CDR3 DNA: TGCGCCAGCAGCTTGGGAGATAAGGTCGTACAAGAGACCCAGTACTTC; CDR3 protein: CASSLGDKVVQETQYF
J gene: TRBJ1-5; clone size: -; D gene: TRBD1; V gene: TRBV4-1; CDR3 DNA: TGCGCCAGCAGCCAAGAGGACAGGTCCAGAGTTACCAGGACCAATCAGCCCCAGCATTTT; CDR3 protein: CASSQEDRSRVTRTNQPQHF
J gene: TRBJ2-7; clone size: -; D gene: -; V gene: TRBV5-4; CDR3 DNA: TGTGCCAGCAGCTTGGGTTGGCGGGAACCCTACGAGCAGTACTTC; CDR3 protein: CASSLGWREPYEQYF
J gene: TRBJ2-7; clone size: -; D gene: -; V gene: TRBV5-4; CDR3 DNA: TGTGCCAGCAGCTCTGACAGCTCCTACGAGCAGTACTTC; CDR3 protein: CASSSDSSYEQYF
J gene: TRBJ2-1; clone size: -; D gene: TRBD2; V gene: TRBV7-9; CDR3 DNA: TGTGCCAGCAGCCACCCGACTAGCGGGAGACCCAATGAGCAGTTCTTC; CDR3 protein: CASSHPTSGRPNEQFF
J gene: TRBJ2-1; clone size: -; D gene: -; V gene: TRBV11-1; CDR3 DNA: TGTGCCAGCAGCTTAGAACGTACAGGCCAGCAGTTCTTC; CDR3 protein: CASSLERTGQQFF
J gene: TRBJ1-1; clone size: once; D gene: -; V gene: TRBV30; CDR3 DNA: TGTGCCTGGAGTCCGAACATGAACACTGAAGCTTTCTTT; CDR3 protein: CAWSPNMNTEAFF
J gene: TRBJ1-2; clone size: -; D gene: TRBD1; V gene: TRBV4-1; CDR3 DNA: TGCGCCAGCAGCAAGGGACAGGGCTTATATGGCTACACCTTC; CDR3 protein: CASSKGQGLYGYTF
J gene: TRBJ2-7; clone size: -; D gene: -; V gene: TRBV7-6; CDR3 DNA: TGTGCCAGCAGCGTCAAGGCCGGGACCCCCAACGAGCAGTACTTC; CDR3 protein: CASSVKAGTPNEQYF
J gene: TRBJ2-3; clone size: -; D gene: TRBD2; V gene: TRBV9; CDR3 DNA: TGTGCCAGCAGCGTAGCCGCGGGGGGGAGCACAGATACGCAGTATTTT; CDR3 protein: CASSVAAGGSTDTQYF
J gene: TRBJ2-1; clone size: -; D gene: TRBD1; V gene: TRBV5-1; CDR3 DNA: TGCGCCAGCAGCTTGGACCGGGACAGGGGGGGTGAGCAGTTCTTC; CDR3 protein: CASSLDRDRGGEQFF
J gene: TRBJ2-5; clone size: -; D gene: TRBD2; V gene: TRBV19; CDR3 DNA: TGTGCCAGTAGTAACGAGCGGGGGGGCCCGGAGACCCAGTACTTC; CDR3 protein: CASSNERGGPETQYF
J gene: TRBJ1-5; clone size: -; D gene: -; V gene: TRBV18; CDR3 DNA: TGTGCCAGCTCACCAGGACGGAGCAATCAGCCCCAGCATTTT; CDR3 protein: CASSPGRSNQPQHF
J gene: TRBJ2-5; clone size: once; D gene: -; V gene: TRBV19; CDR3 DNA: TGTGCCAGTGGGGCAACGGGCAGGGGAGAGACCCAGTACTTC; CDR3 protein: CASGATGRGETQYF
J gene: TRBJ2-3; clone size: -; D gene: -; V gene: TRBV18; CDR3 DNA: TGTGCCAGCTCACCAAGGGCACGCACAGATACGCAGTATTTT; CDR3 protein: CASSPRARTDTQYF
J gene: TRBJ2-1; clone size: -; D gene: -; V gene: TRBV12-5; CDR3 DNA: TGTGCTAGTGGTTCCCCTTTGGAGCGAGAGTTTTTCAACTCCTACAATGAGCAGTTCTTC; CDR3 protein: CASGSPLEREFFNSYNEQFF
J gene: TRBJ2-3; clone size: -; D gene: TRBD2; V gene: TRBV4-3; CDR3 DNA: TGCGCCAGCAGCCAGGCGCTAGCGGGAGCTAGCACAGATACGCAGTATTTT; CDR3 protein: CASSQALAGASTDTQYF
J gene: TRBJ2-2; clone size: once; D gene: -; V gene: TRBV19; CDR3 DNA: TGTGCCAGTAGGGCAGCGGACAAAAACACCGGGGAGCTGTTTTTT; CDR3 protein: CASRAADKNTGELFF
J gene: TRBJ1-4; clone size: -; D gene: -; V gene: TRBV29-1; CDR3 DNA: TGCAGCGTTGAAAGAAATGAAAAACTGTTTTTT; CDR3 protein: CSVERNEKLFF
J gene: TRBJ1-1; clone size: -; D gene: TRBD1; V gene: TRBV6-4; CDR3 DNA: TGTGCCAGCGGTGCCAGGGGGAAGAACACTGAAGCTTTCTTT; CDR3 protein: CASGARGKNTEAFF
J gene: TRBJ2-3; clone size: -; D gene: TRBD1; V gene: TRBV2; CDR3 DNA: TGTGCCAGCAAAAACAGGGGGCGCACAGATACGCAGTATTTT; CDR3 protein: CASKNRGRTDTQYF
J gene: TRBJ2-3; clone size: -; D gene: TRBD1; V gene: TRBV6-1; CDR3 DNA: TGTGCCAGCAGTGGCCGGACAGGACGCACAGATACGCAGTATTTT; CDR3 protein: CASSGRTGRTDTQYF
J gene: TRBJ2-7; clone size: -; D gene: -; V gene: TRBV5-6; CDR3 DNA: TGTGCCAGCAGCTTACAGGGCTACGAGCAGTACTTC; CDR3 protein: CASSLQGYEQYF
J gene: TRBJ1-1; clone size: few; D gene: TRBD1; V gene: TRBV30; CDR3 DNA: TGTGCCTGGAGTGTAGCAGGGGGCACTGAAGCTTTCTTT; CDR3 protein: CAWSVAGGTEAFF
J gene: TRBJ2-1; clone size: -; D gene: -; V gene: TRBV7-5; CDR3 DNA: TGTGCCAGAAGCCTAGCCGGGCTAGCGGGTGACCTCTCCTACAATGAGCAGTTCTTC; CDR3 protein: CARSLAGLAGDLSYNEQFF
J gene: TRBJ1-4; clone size: -; D gene: -; V gene: TRBV2; CDR3 DNA: TGTGCCAGCAGTGGCAGGCTGGGGGATGAAAAACTGTTTTTT; CDR3 protein: CASSGRLGDEKLFF
J gene: TRBJ1-1; clone size: -; D gene: TRBD1; V gene: TRBV28; CDR3 DNA: TGTGCCAGCAGTTCCGGACAGGGAAGCAAGAACACTGAAGCTTTCTTT; CDR3 protein: CASSSGQGSKNTEAFF
J gene: TRBJ1-2; clone size: -; D gene: -; V gene: TRBV5-4; CDR3 DNA: TGTGCCAGCAGCCCATCAGGGTCGGAGAACTATGGCTACACCTTC; CDR3 protein: CASSPSGSENYGYTF
J gene: TRBJ1-2; clone size: -; D gene: TRBD1; V gene: TRBV6-4; CDR3 DNA: TGTGCCAGCAGTGACACCGAACGGACAGGGGATCCTTTTGAGGGGGGCTACACCTTC; CDR3 protein: CASSDTERTGDPFEGGYTF
J gene: TRBJ1-1; clone size: -; D gene: -; V gene: TRBV29-1; CDR3 DNA: TGCAGCGTTGAAGGTGGACAGATGAACACTGAAGCTTTCTTT; CDR3 protein: CSVEGGQMNTEAFF
J gene: TRBJ2-5; clone size: -; D gene: -; V gene: TRBV5-1; CDR3 DNA: TGTGCCAGCAGCTTGGGTGGCGGGGGCGCGGGGGAGACCCAGTACTTC; CDR3 protein: CASSLGGGGAGETQYF
J gene: TRBJ1-2; clone size: -; D gene: -; V gene: TRBV11-2; CDR3 DNA: TGTGCCAGCAGCTTAGTGGGGTCAGACGGCTACACCTTC; CDR3 protein: CASSLVGSDGYTF
J gene: TRBJ2-1; clone size: -; D gene: TRBD1; V gene: TRBV11-2; CDR3 DNA: TGTGCCAGCAGTTCCGGGACAGAGTCCTACAATGAGCAGTTCTTC; CDR3 protein: CASSSGTESYNEQFF
J gene: TRBJ2-5; clone size: -; D gene: -; V gene: TRBV7-6; CDR3 DNA: TGTGCCAGCAGCTGGGGTTCAGGGTTGGGAGAGACCCAGTACTTC; CDR3 protein: CASSWGSGLGETQYF
J gene: TRBJ1-1; clone size: once; D gene: -; V gene: TRBV4-2; CDR3 DNA: TGTGCCAGCAGCCAATACCTGCTCGGGACTGAAGCTTTCTTT; CDR3 protein: CASSQYLLGTEAFF
J gene: TRBJ2-5; clone size: -; D gene: -; V gene: TRBV20-1; CDR3 DNA: TGCAGTGCTAGGTGGGAGACCCAGTACTTC; CDR3 protein: CSARWETQYF
J gene: TRBJ1-5; clone size: -; D gene: -; V gene: TRBV10-3; CDR3 DNA: TGTGCCATCAGTGAGTCGATAGGACAGAATCAGCCCCAGCATTTT; CDR3 protein: CAISESIGQNQPQHF
J gene: TRBJ2-1; clone size: -; D gene: -; V gene: TRBV11-1; CDR3 DNA: TGTGCCAGCAGCCCCCCTTACAATGAGCAGTTCTTC; CDR3 protein: CASSPPYNEQFF